These 6 T cell receptor beta chains were all obtained from the same sample, sequenced in a study of PD-1 blockade in classical Hodgkin lymphoma. Time point here: cycle 4 day 1 (C4D1), after less than 7 weeks of nivolumab. Every patient experienced relapse after autologous stem cell transplantation, and brentuximab vedotin exposure varied. Libraries were prepared by immunoSEQ multiplex PCR; TCRdb keeps only in-frame clonotypes and omits some of them. The top ten hold roughly 20% of the sample, which has approximately 19,000 clones, 65% to 80% seen once. Sequencing was performed on peripheral blood mononuclear cells (PBMCs), taken before the fourth cycle of nivolumab. The source is a human donor with classical Hodgkin lymphoma.

This chain links TRBV28 with TRBJ2-7; D might be TRBD1 or TRBD2, each matching 5 bases. Deletions cut 5 bases from V and 1 base from J, with 9 bases between. CDR3 length equals 13 residues. From germline, CDR1 is MDHEN and CDR2 SYDVKM. The CDR3 sequence: CASSRGRSYEQYV. CDR3 bases: TGTGCCAGCAGTCGGGGACGGTCCTACGAGCAGTACGTC.

The rearrangement links TRBV7-2 to TRBJ1-3; 12 nucleotides line up with TRBD1. From germline, CDR1 is SGHTA and CDR2 FQGNSA. The CDR3 covers 13 residues. The J segment lost 6 bases and the V segment lost 9 bases, leaving 3 bases of the junction unmatched. The CDR3 loop is CASKGQGANTIYF. For the CDR3, the DNA is TGTGCCAGTAAGGGACAGGGGGCAAACACCATATATTTT.

This clone came up a few times. The sample carries other DNA sequences with the same CDR3. The rearrangement uses TRBV27 and TRBJ2-2; 11 bases map to TRBD2. CDR1 MNHEY and CDR2 SMNVEV come from the germline V gene (reference sequence). The CDR3 runs to 17 residues. J lost 2 bases, V lost 0 bases, and 2 bases had no gene match. The CDR3 DNA reads as TGTGCCAGCAGTTTATCTAGCGGGGGGGTAAACACCGGGGAGCTGTTTTTT. Encoded protein: CASSLSSGGVNTGELFF.

J is TRBJ2-5 and V is TRBV7-8, with 9 bases fitting TRBD2. The CDR3 has 14 amino acids. Germline V gives CDR1 SGHVS, CDR2 FQNEAQ. V dropped 4 bases and J dropped 4; count of bases not matched to a gene: 4. The CDR3 loop is CASSSSGARETQYF. In DNA, the CDR3 is TGTGCCAGCAGCTCTAGCGGGGCGAGAGAGACCCAGTACTTC.

The chain combines TRBV6-5 with TRBJ2-2; possibly TRBD1 for D (6 bases). Per the germline V gene, CDR1 is MNHEY and CDR2 is SVGAGI. The CDR3 is made up of 15 amino acids. V lost 6 bases and J 7 bases, leaving 18 bases between the germline ends. CDR3 nucleotide sequence: TGTGCCAGCAGACCTTCAACAGGGTTCGGCGGGGAGCTGTTTTTT. Protein sequence: CASRPSTGFGGELFF.

The rearrangement uses TRBV2 and TRBJ1-5; TRBD1 matches 10 bases. V dropped 2 bases and J dropped 8; count of bases not matched to a gene: 12. Germline lookup yields CDR1 SNHLY and CDR2 FYNNEI. The CDR3 has 17 residues. For the CDR3, the DNA is TGTGCCAGCAGTGAAAGTTGGACAGGGGGGACCGGGGAGCCCCAGCATTTT. Amino acids: CASSESWTGGTGEPQHF.